This entry lists 13 T cell receptor beta chains sequenced from one sample in a study of T-cell reconstitution after alpha-beta-depleted transplantation in children. For TCRbeta, the library was prepared with unique molecular identifiers. From the PCR reads, TCRdb called clonotypes with MiXCR, one entry per CDR3 protein. The sample shows approximately 490,000 distinct CDR3 sequences, 10% to 13% of them seen only once. Specimen: PBMCs, collected before TCRalphabeta/CD19-depleted stem cell transplant. Receptors were obtained from a child under 10 years old with inherited bone marrow failure, due to receive a stem cell transplant.

This clonotype was found a few times. The CDR3 coding sequence is TGTGCCAGCAGTTTCGATAGCGGGAGGACCTACGAGCAGTACTTC. Protein product: CASSFDSGRTYEQYF. The V call is TRBV27, the J call TRBJ2-7, with 10 nucleotides matching TRBD2. The CDR3 has 15 amino acids. CDR1 MNHEY and CDR2 SMNVEV come from the germline V gene (reference sequence). Trimming at V came to 3 bases and at J to 2 bases, leaving 4 bases not matched to a gene.

This clonotype has at least ten counts. The CDR3 region has the DNA TGCAGCGTTGTGGGGGGTGAAGCTTTCTTT. This gives the protein CSVVGGEAFF. The gene calls are TRBV29-1 and TRBJ1-1, with D possibly being TRBD1 (5 bases). Trimming removed 4 bases at V and 7 bases at J, with 7 bases between. This CDR3 is built from 10 residues. Looked up from germline, CDR1 is SQVTM and CDR2 is ANQGSEA.

The sample holds many counts of this clonotype. The CDR3 DNA is TGTGCCAGCAGTTCCGGGACAGCAGCTAACTATGGCTACACCTTC. This gives the protein CASSSGTAANYGYTF. The V gene is TRBV6-5, the J gene TRBJ1-2; 7 bases map to TRBD1. Germline CDR1 is MNHEY and CDR2 is SVGAGI. The CDR3 has 15 residues. Trimming at V came to 4 bases and at J to 0 bases, leaving 5 bases not matched to a gene.

This chain links TRBV4-3 with TRBJ2-7; 12 positions match TRBD1. Germline trimming cut 1 base from V and 4 bases from J; bases unmatched to any gene: 11. Germline V lookup: CDR1 LGHNA, CDR2 YSLEER. CDR3 size: 18 residues. The DNA of the CDR3 is TGCGCCAGCAGCCAAGTACCCTGGGACAGGGGGCGTATTTACGAGCAGTACTTC. Protein: CASSQVPWDRGRIYEQYF.

Worth noting for this clonotype: A much larger clone lies one base from this, so it may be a read error. The gene calls are TRBV27 and TRBJ2-1, with TRBD2 matching over 9 bases. This CDR3 has 14 amino acids. Germline V lookup: CDR1 MNHEY, CDR2 SMNVEV (reference sequence). V shed 5 bases, J shed 9 bases, and the junction held 8 bases outside the gene matches. CDR3 bases: TGTGCCAGCAGTAGGACTGGCGGGAGGGGTGAGCAGTTCTTC. This sequence encodes CASSRTGGRGEQFF.

About this clonotype: The junction departs from the called germline gene at one end, perhaps through a read error. The chain uses TRBV20-1 and TRBJ2-5; D might be TRBD1 or TRBD2, each matching 6 bases. The CDR3 length is 15 residues. CDR1 is DFQATT and CDR2 is SNEGSKA in the germline V gene (reference sequence). Written as DNA, the CDR3 is TGCAGTGCTAGAGGGGGGGCGGAGAGGGGGGAGACCCAGTATTTC. Amino acid sequence: CSARGGAERGETQYF.

This rearrangement joins TRBV12-3 or TRBV12-4 to TRBJ2-4; D gene ambiguous. The CDR3 has 14 amino acids. V lost 3 bases to trimming and J lost 3 bases, with 9 bases between them. Written as DNA, the CDR3 is TGTGCCAGCAGTTTGGGTAGCTTCAAAAACATTCAGTACTTC. It yields the protein CASSLGSFKNIQYF.

This clonotype was seen many times. The chain has TRBV29-1 and TRBJ2-5; TRBD1 is a possible D gene (7 bases). Per the germline V gene, CDR1 is SQVTM and CDR2 is ANQGSEA. This CDR3 spans 13 amino acids. V lost 6 bases, J lost 5 bases, and 16 bases lay in between. The CDR3 DNA reads TGCAGCGTCCGACAGGGTGGAGGGGAGACCCAGTACTTC. Its protein product is CSVRQGGGETQYF. The full variable domain, in which reference TRBV29-1 and TRBJ2-5 provide the parts outside the CDR3, is SAVISQKPSRDICQRGTSLTIQCQVDSQVTMMFWYRQQPGQSLTLIATANQGSEATYESGFVIDKFPISRPNLTFSTLTVSNMSPEDSSIYLCSVRQGGGETQYFGPGTRLLVL.

The chain is built from TRBV5-4 and TRBJ2-7; 7 positions match TRBD2. J gave up 1 base and V 3 bases, and 4 bases lay outside the gene matches. Germline loops: CDR1 SGHNT, CDR2 YYREEE (reference sequence). The CDR3 spans 14 residues. The CDR3: CASSWGLPSYEQYF. The CDR3 nucleotides read TGTGCCAGCAGCTGGGGACTACCTTCCTACGAGCAGTACTTC. The full variable domain, completed using reference TRBV5-4 and TRBJ2-7, is ETGVTQSPTHLIKTRGQQVTLRCSSQSGHNTVSWYQQALGQGPQFIFQYYREEENGRGNFPPRFSGLQFPNYSSELNVNALELDDSALYLCASSWGLPSYEQYFGPGTRLTVT.

Worth noting for this clonotype: Since a much larger clone is just one base distant, this may be a read error. This CDR3 fails to terminate in the conserved phenylalanine or tryptophan, so it likely reflects a read error. J is TRBJ2-7 and V is TRBV12-3 or TRBV12-4; a possible D gene is TRBD1 (6 bases). The germline V and J ends were trimmed by 5 bases and 4 bases, with 15 bases remaining between them. The CDR3 is 14 residues long. In DNA form, the CDR3 reads TGTGCCAGCAGTACCAGAGGGACACCTTACGAGCAGTACTTG. Translated, it gives CASSTRGTPYEQYL.

This clonotype was recorded many times. V and J are TRBV5-1 and TRBJ2-5; D remains ambiguous. Trimming removed 1 base from V and 5 bases from J, with 9 bases in between. Germline V gene lookup returns CDR1 SGHRS and CDR2 YFSETQ. The CDR3 loop spans 13 amino acids. In DNA, the CDR3 is TGCGCCAGCAGCTTGTCGCAGGAGGAGACCCAGTACTTC. Translation: CASSLSQEETQYF.

The sample holds many counts of this clonotype. The rearrangement uses TRBV10-3 and TRBJ1-1, with 7 positions matching TRBD1. This CDR3 has 15 residues. V lost 6 bases, J lost 2 bases, and 9 bases stayed unmatched. CDR1 ENHRY and CDR2 SYGVKD come from the germline V gene. The CDR3 spells CAIRPRQGVNTEAFF. CDR3 nucleotides: TGTGCCATCAGGCCCCGACAGGGAGTCAACACTGAAGCTTTCTTT.

This clonotype has only a few counts. The chain uses TRBV10-3 and TRBJ1-4, with D hard to call. This CDR3 has 14 residues. Germline CDR1 is ENHRY and CDR2 is SYGVKD. V lost 2 bases, J lost 8 bases, and 12 bases lay in between. In DNA, the CDR3 is TGTGCCATCAGTGAGACGCCGGAGAAGGAAAAACTGTTTTTT. Translated: CAISETPEKEKLFF.